This T cell receptor beta chain is drawn from a study of blood T cells in healthy people across ages. Study-wide results and limits: Higher diversity, along with more naive CD4+ cells, distinguished long-lived donors from aged donors. Measured against age, TCR beta diversity per million T cells decreased in a roughly linear manner.

A J-beta primer mix and a sample-barcoded 5' primer were used in a second PCR of roughly 7 to 12 cycles. Each CDR3 protein gets one entry after TCRdb re-called the 5' RACE reads with MiXCR. The sample has roughly 1,100,000 distinct CDR3 sequences, less than 25% seen once. The study recruited healthy Caucasian donors from Russia who were aged about 6 to 100. A remark on this clonotype: Its antigen remains unidentified.

Trimming left V 5 bases short and J 2 bases short, with 8 bases between. There are 13 residues in the CDR3. Germline loops: CDR1 SGHVS, CDR2 FNYEAQ. These data also featured in a second study, about T cells of mothers and their children.

The source of this sequence is a girl aged 2 to 9 in good health. The chain is built from TRBV7-6 and TRBJ2-3, with D unclear. The material sequenced was blood. The DNA for the CDR3 is TGTGCCAGCAGCCACTCCACCACAGATACGCAGTATTTT. It specifies CASSHSTTDTQYF.